These T cell receptor beta chains were read from a single sample in a study of radiotherapy plus CTLA-4 blockade in lung cancer. The method was immunoSEQ multiplex PCR; TCRdb's version includes in-frame clones alone and lacks a portion of them. The sample contains roughly 90,000 clones, over 70% of which appear only once. The sequenced sample was peripheral blood, obtained from a patient treated with radiotherapy plus ipilimumab. These TCRs come from a human donor with non-small cell lung cancer who had a partial response to radiotherapy plus ipilimumab. Some clones in this sample may be carry-over from other donors' samples. CDR3s include the opening cysteine and the closing phenylalanine or tryptophan. The D gene is left open where the match is weak. Rows may omit the clone size; those that give it use once, few, many or a size class.

cdr3_aa: CASSGGQGAELSGNTIYF
cdr3_nt: TGTGCCAGCAGTGGGGGTCAGGGGGCAGAGCTCTCTGGAAACACCATATATTTT
v_call: TRBV2
d_call: TRBD1
j_call: TRBJ1-3
clone_size: once

cdr3_aa: CASSRFNSYYNEQFF
cdr3_nt: TGTGCCAGCAGCCGTTTTAACTCCTACTACAATGAGCAGTTCTTC
v_call: TRBV28
d_call: NA
j_call: TRBJ2-1
clone_size: NA

cdr3_aa: CASRSGGVKNIQYF
cdr3_nt: TGTGCCAGCAGAAGCGGGGGGGTAAAAAACATTCAGTACTTC
v_call: TRBV28
d_call: TRBD2
j_call: TRBJ2-4
clone_size: few

cdr3_aa: CASSLEGRAGPYNEQFF
cdr3_nt: TGTGCCAGCAGCTTAGAGGGGCGCGCTGGCCCCTACAATGAGCAGTTCTTC
v_call: TRBV11-2
d_call: NA
j_call: TRBJ2-1
clone_size: NA

cdr3_aa: CASRLRDRVAEAFF
cdr3_nt: TGTGCCAGCAGGCTGAGGGACAGGGTGGCTGAAGCTTTCTTT
v_call: TRBV28
d_call: TRBD1
j_call: TRBJ1-1
clone_size: NA

cdr3_aa: CASSRSRGGSTDTQYF
cdr3_nt: TGTGCCAGTAGTAGAAGTCGGGGGGGGAGCACAGATACGCAGTATTTT
v_call: TRBV19
d_call: TRBD2
j_call: TRBJ2-3
clone_size: NA

cdr3_aa: CASSESGDTQYF
cdr3_nt: TGTGCCAGCAGTGAATCGGGAGATACGCAGTATTTT
v_call: TRBV6-1
d_call: NA
j_call: TRBJ2-3
clone_size: once

cdr3_aa: CASRTGEVVTGELFF
cdr3_nt: TGTGCCAGCCGAACAGGGGAGGTCGTCACCGGGGAGCTGTTTTTT
v_call: TRBV7-9
d_call: NA
j_call: TRBJ2-2
clone_size: NA

cdr3_aa: CASSYSGTGDTEAFF
cdr3_nt: TGTGCCAGCAGTTACTCGGGCACAGGAGACACTGAAGCTTTCTTT
v_call: TRBV6-5
d_call: NA
j_call: TRBJ1-1
clone_size: NA

cdr3_aa: CASMGGGKNIQYF
cdr3_nt: TGTGCCAGCATGGGGGGTGGCAAAAACATTCAGTACTTC
v_call: TRBV6-6
d_call: NA
j_call: TRBJ2-4
clone_size: NA

cdr3_aa: CASSLGGRSSYEQYF
cdr3_nt: TGTGCCAGCAGCTTGGGCGGGAGGAGCTCCTACGAGCAGTACTTC
v_call: TRBV6-5
d_call: TRBD2
j_call: TRBJ2-7
clone_size: NA

cdr3_aa: CASRGGVSSYNEQFF
cdr3_nt: TGTGCCAGCAGGGGGGGGGTTAGCTCCTACAATGAGCAGTTCTTC
v_call: TRBV5-4
d_call: TRBD2
j_call: TRBJ2-1
clone_size: NA

cdr3_aa: CSVDKGETEAFF
cdr3_nt: TGCAGCGTTGATAAGGGGGAGACTGAAGCTTTCTTT
v_call: TRBV29-1
d_call: NA
j_call: TRBJ1-1
clone_size: NA

cdr3_aa: CASSHTPGQGNYGYTF
cdr3_nt: TGTGCCAGCAGTCACACCCCGGGACAGGGAAACTATGGCTACACCTTC
v_call: TRBV6-6
d_call: TRBD1
j_call: TRBJ1-2
clone_size: NA

cdr3_aa: CASSLLGGNTEAFF
cdr3_nt: TGCGCCAGCAGCTTGTTGGGGGGGAACACTGAAGCTTTCTTT
v_call: TRBV5-1
d_call: NA
j_call: TRBJ1-1
clone_size: NA

cdr3_aa: CASSWGQGVLHTSGANVLTF
cdr3_nt: TGTGCCAGCAGCTGGGGACAGGGGGTCCTCCACACCTCTGGGGCCAACGTCCTGACTTTC
v_call: TRBV5-5
d_call: TRBD1
j_call: TRBJ2-6
clone_size: NA

cdr3_aa: CASRGLDQETQYF
cdr3_nt: TGTGCCAGCAGGGGACTAGACCAAGAGACCCAGTACTTC
v_call: TRBV28
d_call: TRBD2
j_call: TRBJ2-5
clone_size: NA

cdr3_aa: CASSLMTGSSGANVLTF
cdr3_nt: TGTGCCAGTAGTCTAATGACAGGAAGCTCTGGGGCCAACGTCCTGACTTTC
v_call: TRBV19
d_call: NA
j_call: TRBJ2-6
clone_size: NA

cdr3_aa: CASSDRTTNEKLFF
cdr3_nt: TGCGCCAGCAGTGACAGAACAACTAATGAAAAACTGTTTTTT
v_call: TRBV5-1
d_call: NA
j_call: TRBJ1-4
clone_size: NA

cdr3_aa: CARSLPQDRGGYEQYF
cdr3_nt: TGTGCCAGAAGCCTTCCCCAGGACAGGGGAGGATACGAGCAGTACTTC
v_call: TRBV5-3
d_call: TRBD1
j_call: TRBJ2-7
clone_size: NA

cdr3_aa: CASSPGLPSTDTQYF
cdr3_nt: TGTGCCAGCAGTCCGGGACTACCTAGCACAGATACGCAGTATTTT
v_call: TRBV28
d_call: TRBD2
j_call: TRBJ2-3
clone_size: NA

cdr3_aa: CASSLGGGWDIQYF
cdr3_nt: TGTGCCAGCAGCTTAGGCGGGGGTTGGGACATTCAGTACTTC
v_call: TRBV7-9
d_call: TRBD2
j_call: TRBJ2-4
clone_size: NA

cdr3_aa: CASSSGTSGRYNEQFF
cdr3_nt: TGTGCCAGCAGTTCGGGGACTAGCGGGAGGTACAATGAGCAGTTCTTC
v_call: TRBV6-6
d_call: TRBD2
j_call: TRBJ2-1
clone_size: once

cdr3_aa: CASSQELAGGSEQFF
cdr3_nt: TGTGCCAGCAGCCAAGAACTAGCGGGAGGTTCTGAGCAGTTCTTC
v_call: TRBV5-4
d_call: TRBD2
j_call: TRBJ2-1
clone_size: few

cdr3_aa: CASSPTSSYNEQFF
cdr3_nt: TGTGCCAGCTCACCAACCAGCTCCTACAATGAGCAGTTCTTC
v_call: TRBV18
d_call: NA
j_call: TRBJ2-1
clone_size: NA

cdr3_aa: CASRDNGQGQETQYF
cdr3_nt: TGTGCCAGCCGTGACAACGGACAGGGGCAAGAGACCCAGTACTTC
v_call: TRBV18
d_call: TRBD1
j_call: TRBJ2-5
clone_size: NA

cdr3_aa: CATSRDYPTGYEQYF
cdr3_nt: TGTGCCACCAGCAGAGACTACCCTACGGGGTACGAGCAGTACTTC
v_call: TRBV15
d_call: NA
j_call: TRBJ2-7
clone_size: NA

cdr3_aa: CASSTSGTGVREQFF
cdr3_nt: TGTGCCAGTAGTACATCCGGGACAGGGGTGCGTGAGCAGTTCTTC
v_call: TRBV19
d_call: TRBD1
j_call: TRBJ2-1
clone_size: once

cdr3_aa: CASSAGTSEAYEQYF
cdr3_nt: TGTGCCAGCAGTGCTGGGACTAGCGAAGCCTACGAGCAGTACTTC
v_call: TRBV11-3
d_call: TRBD2
j_call: TRBJ2-7
clone_size: NA

cdr3_aa: CASRAGATNTGELFF
cdr3_nt: TGCGCCAGCAGGGCAGGGGCCACGAACACCGGGGAGCTGTTTTTT
v_call: TRBV5-1
d_call: NA
j_call: TRBJ2-2
clone_size: NA

cdr3_aa: CASSVGQGARVGGELFF
cdr3_nt: TGTGCCAGCAGCGTGGGACAGGGGGCGAGAGTCGGCGGGGAGCTGTTTTTT
v_call: TRBV9
d_call: TRBD1
j_call: TRBJ2-2
clone_size: NA

cdr3_aa: CASSLTSGGVPSEQYF
cdr3_nt: TGTGCCAGCAGCTTGACATCAGGGGGCGTTCCGTCCGAGCAGTACTTC
v_call: TRBV7-7
d_call: TRBD1
j_call: TRBJ2-7
clone_size: NA

cdr3_aa: CASSQDKRGAHNEQFF
cdr3_nt: TGTGCCAGCAGCCAAGATAAGCGGGGGGCACACAATGAGCAGTTCTTC
v_call: TRBV4-2
d_call: TRBD2
j_call: TRBJ2-1
clone_size: few

cdr3_aa: CASSSRGTVIYGYTF
cdr3_nt: TGTGCCAGCAGCTCCCGAGGGACAGTCATCTATGGCTACACCTTC
v_call: TRBV7-2
d_call: TRBD1
j_call: TRBJ1-2
clone_size: NA

cdr3_aa: CASAPPRFGNTGELFF
cdr3_nt: TGTGCCAGTGCCCCCCCTAGGTTCGGGAACACCGGGGAGCTGTTTTTT
v_call: TRBV28
d_call: NA
j_call: TRBJ2-2
clone_size: few

cdr3_aa: CASSPAGTGVEETQYF
cdr3_nt: TGCGCCAGCAGCCCGGCCGGGACAGGGGTGGAAGAGACCCAGTACTTC
v_call: TRBV5-1
d_call: TRBD1
j_call: TRBJ2-5
clone_size: NA

cdr3_aa: CASSPYSGGQETQYF
cdr3_nt: TGCGCCAGCAGCCCCTATAGCGGGGGCCAAGAGACCCAGTACTTC
v_call: TRBV4-3
d_call: TRBD2
j_call: TRBJ2-5
clone_size: NA

cdr3_aa: CASRKVLAGPEQYF
cdr3_nt: TGTGCCAGCAGGAAGGTATTAGCGGGACCGGAGCAGTACTTC
v_call: TRBV2
d_call: TRBD2
j_call: TRBJ2-5
clone_size: NA

cdr3_aa: CASSTSGRHYEQYF
cdr3_nt: TGTGCCAGTAGTACTAGCGGGAGGCACTACGAGCAGTACTTC
v_call: TRBV19
d_call: TRBD2
j_call: TRBJ2-7
clone_size: NA

cdr3_aa: CAGQPGGPYNEQFF
cdr3_nt: TGTGCCGGTCAACCAGGGGGGCCCTACAATGAGCAGTTCTTC
v_call: TRBV2
d_call: NA
j_call: TRBJ2-1
clone_size: few

cdr3_aa: CASSTGGETQYF
cdr3_nt: TGTGCCAGTAGTACAGGCGGGGAGACCCAGTACTTC
v_call: TRBV19
d_call: NA
j_call: TRBJ2-5
clone_size: NA

cdr3_aa: CASSQFRGYGSEAFF
cdr3_nt: TGTGCCAGCAGCCAGTTCCGGGGGTACGGGTCTGAAGCTTTCTTT
v_call: TRBV14
d_call: NA
j_call: TRBJ1-1
clone_size: few

cdr3_aa: CASSLGLPSGANVLTF
cdr3_nt: TGTGCCAGCAGCTTGGGACTGCCCTCTGGGGCCAACGTCCTGACTTTC
v_call: TRBV5-6
d_call: NA
j_call: TRBJ2-6
clone_size: NA

cdr3_aa: CASSGGYRYGYTF
cdr3_nt: TGTGCCAGCAGTGGAGGGTACCGCTATGGCTACACCTTC
v_call: TRBV6-1
d_call: NA
j_call: TRBJ1-2
clone_size: NA

cdr3_aa: CASSPTTGRGPEQYF
cdr3_nt: TGTGCCAGCAGTCCTACCACAGGGAGAGGGCCCGAGCAGTACTTC
v_call: TRBV7-2
d_call: NA
j_call: TRBJ2-7
clone_size: NA

cdr3_aa: CSGGLAGSTDTQYF
cdr3_nt: TGCAGCGGGGGACTAGCGGGATCCACAGATACGCAGTATTTT
v_call: TRBV29-1
d_call: TRBD2
j_call: TRBJ2-3
clone_size: NA

cdr3_aa: CASTPGLAANNEQFF
cdr3_nt: TGTGCCAGCACGCCCGGACTAGCGGCAAACAATGAGCAGTTCTTC
v_call: TRBV28
d_call: TRBD2
j_call: TRBJ2-1
clone_size: NA

cdr3_aa: CASSVDLSANYGYTF
cdr3_nt: TGTGCCAGCAGCGTAGATCTCTCGGCTAACTATGGCTACACCTTC
v_call: TRBV9
d_call: NA
j_call: TRBJ1-2
clone_size: NA

cdr3_aa: CASSRPGQKGGELFF
cdr3_nt: TGTGCCAGCAGCCGGCCGGGACAGAAAGGCGGGGAGCTGTTTTTT
v_call: TRBV11-2
d_call: TRBD1
j_call: TRBJ2-2
clone_size: few

cdr3_aa: CASSRDRGNEKLFF
cdr3_nt: TGTGCCAGCAGCCGGGACAGGGGAAATGAAAAACTGTTTTTT
v_call: TRBV6-1
d_call: TRBD1
j_call: TRBJ1-4
clone_size: once

cdr3_aa: CASSFRQEETQYF
cdr3_nt: TGTGCCAGCAGCTTTAGGCAGGAAGAGACCCAGTACTTC
v_call: TRBV7-6
d_call: NA
j_call: TRBJ2-5
clone_size: NA